Each of the 19 T cell receptor beta chains below was sequenced from the same sample in a study of regulatory T cells in long-lasting Graves disease. Arm-PCR of CDR3 regions and iRepertoire HTBI primers were the basis on which TCR beta libraries were built. TCRdb analysed the multiplex PCR reads with MiXCR anew, one entry per CDR3 protein. The sample holds under 450,000 distinct CDR3 sequences; roughly 24% are singletons and the top ten take around 30%. Stated time point: persistent/refractory GD, antithyroid drugs over 5 years with positive TRAb. RNA isolated from PBMCs was used to make the TCR library. The specimen was peripheral blood mononuclear cells (PBMCs), collected when the disease was refractory, from a patient treated with antithyroid drugs. Every receptor here comes from a middle-aged woman with Graves disease.

This clonotype has a count of ten or more. The chain links TRBV6-2 or TRBV6-3 to TRBJ2-4, with 14 bases lining up with TRBD2. V lost 5 bases and J lost 0; bases outside the gene matches: 9. This CDR3 spans 19 amino acids. The germline V gene encodes CDR1 MNHEY and CDR2 SVGEGT. The CDR3 region is CASSAGTSGSRVAKNIQYF. The CDR3 coding sequence is TGTGCCAGCAGTGCCGGGACTAGCGGGAGTCGGGTAGCCAAAAACATTCAGTACTTC.

This clonotype showed up many times. This chain connects TRBV12-3 or TRBV12-4 to TRBJ2-4; possibly TRBD2 for D (6 bases). The CDR3 sequence is 15 residues long. Trimming took 1 base from V and 6 from J, leaving 13 bases between them. The CDR3 region has the DNA TGTGCCAGCAGTTTAGTGTTGCCCGGGGGAAACATTCAGTACTTC. Translated, it gives CASSLVLPGGNIQYF.

The sample holds one count of this clonotype. A clone one base away is much larger, so this may be a read error. Written as DNA, the CDR3 is TGTGCCATCCTAGGACCCGGCTGCGAGCAGTACTTC. This gives the protein CAILGPGCEQYF. The chain joins TRBV10-3 to TRBJ2-7; D remains unclear. CDR1 is ENHRY, CDR2 SYGVKD, per germline. V lost 8 bases and J 6 bases, leaving 14 bases between the germline ends. CDR3 length: 12 amino acids.

The chain recombines TRBV28 with TRBJ2-3; 9 bases agree with TRBD1. The trim removed 5 bases at V and 1 base at J, leaving 7 bases unmatched. CDR1 and CDR2 (germline): MDHEN, SYDVKM. This CDR3 region has 16 residues. The CDR3 sequence: CASSRLRDRGTDTQYF. CDR3 nucleotides: TGTGCCAGCAGTCGACTCCGGGACAGGGGCACAGATACGCAGTATTTT.

V is TRBV20-1 and J is TRBJ2-3, with 7 positions matching TRBD1. J was trimmed by 1 base and V by 3 bases; bases with no gene match: 4. Germline V CDR1 and CDR2: DFQATT, SNEGSKA (reference sequence). The CDR3 totals 14 residues. CDR3 coding DNA: TGCAGTGCTAGGGGCGGACAGGGCACAGATACGCAGTATTTT. Translated: CSARGGQGTDTQYF.

This clonotype was counted a single time. The chain is built from TRBV12-3 or TRBV12-4 and TRBJ2-1; D is possibly TRBD1 (6 bases). Trimming removed 4 bases at V and 4 bases at J, with 14 bases between. The length of the CDR3 is 15 residues. Here the CDR3 reads CASSSGHLRYNEQFF. CDR3 DNA: TGTGCCAGCAGTTCGGGACACCTTCGATACAATGAGCAGTTCTTC.

This clonotype was recorded many times. The chain recombines TRBV12-3 or TRBV12-4 with TRBJ1-4; D is possibly TRBD1 (5 bases). CDR3 length: 14 amino acids. V was clipped by 7 bases and J by 7 bases, with 16 bases between them. CDR3: CASTPSGTGEKLFF. The DNA for the CDR3 is TGTGCCAGCACCCCTTCAGGGACCGGTGAAAAACTGTTTTTT.

A few counts support this clonotype. This chain connects TRBV5-4 to TRBJ1-2; D uncertain. The CDR3 spans 17 residues. Germline loops: CDR1 SGHNT, CDR2 YYREEE (reference sequence). V gave up 0 bases and J gave up 8 bases, with 23 bases separating them. The CDR3 here is CASSLEARLPQNTGYTF. The CDR3 nucleotides read TGTGCCAGCAGCTTGGAAGCCCGCCTCCCCCAAAATACGGGCTACACCTTC.

The CDR3 DNA reads TGCGCCAGCAGCTCCCGGAGAGGGGCTGGGGCTGAAGCTTTCTTT. Translated: CASSSRRGAGAEAFF. The rearrangement uses TRBV5-1 and TRBJ1-1; a weak D match, TRBD1 (5 bases). CDR1 is SGHRS and CDR2 is YFSETQ in the germline V gene. The CDR3 consists of 15 residues. V was cut by 3 bases and J by 6 bases, with 18 bases left in between.

The rearrangement uses TRBV7-9 and TRBJ2-3, with TRBD2 identical over 9 bases. Germline values: CDR1 SEHNR, CDR2 FQNEAQ (reference sequence). The CDR3 loop spans 14 amino acids. V gave up 5 bases and J gave up 4 bases; unmatched junction bases: 4. Here the CDR3 reads CASSPGLASDTQYF. CDR3 nucleotides: TGTGCCAGCAGCCCAGGACTAGCGTCAGATACGCAGTATTTT.

This clonotype appeared a few times. The chain employs TRBV4-1 and TRBJ2-1, with D possibly TRBD1 on 5 matching bases. Trimming took off 2 bases at V and 6 bases at J, with 23 bases between the two ends. The germline V gene has CDR1 MGHRA and CDR2 YSYEKL. The CDR3 spans 18 residues. DNA for the CDR3: TGCGCCAGCAGCCAACTGGGGCTTGTTCGTCGAACTTTCAATGAGCAGTTCTTC. Amino acid sequence: CASSQLGLVRRTFNEQFF.

J is TRBJ2-7 and V is TRBV6-1; 9 positions match TRBD1. The germline CDR1 and CDR2 sequences are MNHNS and SASEGT. The CDR3 is 13 residues long. The V gene end was trimmed by 7 bases and the J gene end by 6 bases; junction bases not matched to a gene: 7. The CDR3 bases are TGTGCCAGCAACCAACAGGGGGCCTTCGAGCAGTACTTC. This gives the protein CASNQQGAFEQYF.

In its sample, this clonotype was seen many times. J is TRBJ2-2 and V is TRBV11-3, with TRBD2 matching over 7 bases. Germline V gene sequence: CDR1 SGHNT, CDR2 YENEEA. With V trimmed by 3 bases and J by 3 bases, 4 bases remained unmatched. The CDR3 has 15 amino acids. DNA of the CDR3: TGTGCCAGCAGCTTGGGCGGGAGCCACACCGGGGAGCTGTTTTTT. This sequence encodes CASSLGGSHTGELFF.

This clonotype was recorded many times. J is TRBJ2-7 and V is TRBV29-1; 10 bases agree with TRBD1. The CDR3 loop spans 15 amino acids. Per germline, CDR1 SQVTM and CDR2 ANQGSEA. Trimming cost V 1 base and J 6 bases; bases outside gene matches: 9. CDR3 loop: CSVEVADRGFSEQYF. DNA of the CDR3: TGCAGCGTTGAAGTCGCGGACAGGGGGTTCTCCGAGCAGTACTTC.

Relative to its sample, this clonotype is medium-sized. The chain joins TRBV28 to TRBJ1-1, with D unresolved. The CDR3 contains 14 residues. V was clipped by 2 bases and J by 7 bases, with 14 bases between them. Germline CDR1 reads MDHEN; CDR2 reads SYDVKM. The CDR3 here is CASSLSSASGEAFF. The CDR3 DNA reads TGTGCCAGCAGTTTAAGCTCGGCTTCGGGTGAAGCTTTCTTT.

V is TRBV9 and J is TRBJ2-7; 10 bases agree with TRBD1. The trim removed 0 bases at V and 5 bases at J, leaving 5 bases unmatched. In germline, CDR1 is SGDLS, CDR2 YYNGEE. There are 15 residues in the CDR3. The CDR3 loop is CASSVEWDRGNEQYF. The DNA of the CDR3 is TGTGCCAGCAGCGTAGAGTGGGACAGGGGAAACGAGCAGTACTTC.

Comment on this clonotype: Being one base from a much bigger clone, this may be a read error. This sequence joins TRBV2 and TRBJ2-5, with 8 nucleotides matching TRBD2. There are 13 residues in the CDR3. V lost 11 bases to trimming and J lost 5 bases; unmatched junction nucleotides: 10. CDR1 and CDR2 (germline): SNHLY, FYNNEI. Here the CDR3 reads CASGGRTGETQYF. The DNA of the CDR3 is TGTGCCTCGGGGGGGCGGACCGGGGAGACCCAGTACTTC.

CDR3 bases: TGTGCCAGCAGCCTCAGAGGCGGATCTAGCTCTGGAAACACCATATATTTT. Protein product: CASSLRGGSSSGNTIYF. The chain carries TRBV3-1 and TRBJ1-3; D unresolved. The CDR3 sequence is 17 residues long. Trimming removed 4 bases from V and 0 bases from J, with 16 bases in between. CDR1 and CDR2 (germline): LGHDT, YNNKEL (reference sequence).

This clonotype has a handful of counts. The V and J genes are TRBV29-1 and TRBJ2-7; TRBD1 aligns across 8 bases. The trim removed 4 bases at V and 2 bases at J, leaving 7 bases unmatched. CDR3 length: 14 residues. Germline-derived CDR1 and CDR2 are SQVTM and ANQGSEA. In DNA form, the CDR3 reads TGCAGCGTTGTTTGGGGACAGGACCCCTACGAGCAGTACTTC. It specifies CSVVWGQDPYEQYF.